This is a list of T cell receptor beta chains from one sample in a study of blood T cell repertoires in COVID-19. Sequencing used immunoSEQ multiplex PCR; TCRdb keeps in-frame clones, though not all of them. The sample consists of 120,000 or so clones, about three quarters of them appearing once. What was sequenced was peripheral blood. All receptors come from a human donor with acute or convalescent COVID-19. The donor label of this sample is uncertain. CDR3s include the opening cysteine and the closing phenylalanine or tryptophan. D genes are given only for firm matches. Clone size is stated in some rows and not others, as once, few, many or a class when expanded.

v_call	d_call	clone_size	j_call	cdr3_aa	cdr3_nt
TRBV30	TRBD2	NA	TRBJ2-1	CAWGVAGGKFF	TGTGCCTGGGGAGTAGCGGGGGGAAAATTCTTC
TRBV19	TRBD1	once	TRBJ2-4	CASSPGTVLAKNIQYF	TGTGCCAGTAGCCCTGGGACAGTACTAGCCAAAAACATTCAGTACTTC
TRBV7-2	TRBD1	NA	TRBJ1-3	CASSSTGQGAVGYF	TGTGCCAGCAGCTCCACCGGACAGGGGGCGGTTGGATATTTT
TRBV4-1	TRBD1	NA	TRBJ1-4	CASSQAPGQGWNEKLFF	TGCGCCAGCAGCCAAGCCCCGGGACAGGGATGGAATGAAAAACTGTTTTTT
TRBV5-6	TRBD1	NA	TRBJ2-2	CASSGQGASLGELFF	TGTGCCAGCAGTGGACAGGGGGCAAGTCTCGGGGAGCTGTTTTTT
TRBV29-1	TRBD2	NA	TRBJ2-3	CSVEPTSGGADTQYF	TGCAGCGTTGAACCGACTAGCGGGGGGGCCGATACGCAGTATTTT
TRBV10-2	NA	NA	TRBJ1-1	CASSERRGRGVNTEAFF	TGCGCCAGCAGTGAGCGGAGGGGAAGGGGCGTGAACACTGAAGCTTTCTTT
TRBV18	TRBD1	NA	TRBJ1-1	CASSPSRPGQINTEAFF	TGTGCCAGCTCACCATCGCGACCGGGACAGATTAACACTGAAGCTTTCTTT
TRBV29-1	NA	NA	TRBJ1-2	CSVDNGYTF	TGCAGCGTTGATAATGGCTACACCTTC
TRBV2	NA	NA	TRBJ1-1	CASSPDSRGTEAFF	TGTGCCAGCAGTCCGGACTCCCGTGGAACTGAAGCTTTCTTT
TRBV24-1	TRBD1	NA	TRBJ2-1	CATSDLGTGVYNEQFF	TGTGCCACCAGTGATTTAGGGACAGGGGTTTACAATGAGCAGTTCTTC
TRBV7-2	NA	few	TRBJ1-6	CASSSGLSRQFNSPLHF	TGTGCCAGCAGCTCAGGTTTGTCCCGACAGTTCAATTCACCCCTCCACTTT
TRBV28	NA	few	TRBJ2-2	CASRKSRVNTGELFF	TGTGCCAGCAGGAAAAGTCGGGTCAACACCGGGGAGCTGTTTTTT
TRBV19	NA	NA	TRBJ2-1	CASSKEGLYEQFF	TGTGCCAGTAGTAAGGAGGGATTGTATGAGCAGTTCTTC
TRBV5-4	NA	NA	TRBJ2-1	CASSLLQGFDEQFF	TGTGCCAGCAGCTTGCTACAGGGATTTGATGAGCAGTTCTTC
TRBV30	TRBD1	NA	TRBJ1-5	CAWSVGGTGGNQPQHF	TGTGCCTGGAGTGTGGGGGGGACAGGGGGCAATCAGCCCCAGCATTTT
TRBV9	TRBD2	NA	TRBJ2-5	CASSTLRGGAETQYF	TGTGCCAGCAGCACACTGCGGGGGGGCGCGGAGACCCAGTACTTC
TRBV28	NA	NA	TRBJ2-1	CASSTGISNNEQFF	TGTGCCAGCAGCACAGGGATATCCAACAATGAGCAGTTCTTC
TRBV7-8	TRBD1	NA	TRBJ1-4	CASKLTGVGNEKLFF	TGTGCCAGCAAACTTACAGGGGTCGGGAATGAAAAACTGTTTTTT
TRBV24-1	NA	NA	TRBJ2-2	CATSVVNANTGELFF	TGTGCCACCAGTGTAGTGAACGCGAACACCGGGGAGCTGTTTTTT
TRBV11-3	TRBD1	NA	TRBJ2-1	CASSTGTGQELDNEQFF	TGTGCCAGCAGCACTGGGACAGGGCAAGAGTTGGACAATGAGCAGTTCTTC
TRBV10-2	NA	few	TRBJ1-5	CASSESLQSGNQPQHF	TGCGCCAGCAGTGAGTCGTTACAATCAGGCAATCAGCCCCAGCATTTT
TRBV9	TRBD2	NA	TRBJ2-5	CASSVGGQAGQETQYF	TGTGCCAGCAGCGTAGGAGGGCAAGCGGGGCAAGAGACCCAGTACTTC
TRBV24-1	NA	NA	TRBJ2-3	CATSDLGGPSTDTQYF	TGTGCCACCAGTGATCTGGGGGGTCCTAGCACAGATACGCAGTATTTT
TRBV4-2	NA	NA	TRBJ1-4	CASSLFSGSSEKLFF	TGTGCCAGCAGCCTGTTTTCGGGATCGTCGGAAAAACTGTTTTTT
TRBV9	NA	NA	TRBJ2-2	CASSVMSSFTGELFF	TGTGCCAGCAGCGTAATGTCTAGCTTCACCGGGGAGCTGTTTTTT
TRBV21-1	NA	NA	TRBJ2-7	CASSKDSRDIEFYEQYF	TGTGCCAGCAGCAAAGACTCCCGGGACATAGAATTCTACGAGCAGTACTTC
TRBV12-3/TRBV12-4	NA	NA	TRBJ1-2	CASDREAEDGYTF	TGTGCCAGCGACCGCGAGGCGGAGGATGGCTACACCTTC
TRBV6-6	NA	NA	TRBJ2-1	CASSHSSVLDEQFF	TGTGCCAGCAGTCATAGTTCCGTTTTGGATGAGCAGTTCTTC
TRBV18	TRBD1	NA	TRBJ1-1	CASSWTGTGVTEAFF	TGTGCCAGCTCATGGACCGGGACAGGGGTTACTGAAGCTTTCTTT
TRBV30	TRBD1	once	TRBJ1-1	CAWSVIRTGSVTEAFF	TGTGCCTGGAGTGTAATCCGGACAGGGTCGGTGACTGAAGCTTTCTTT
TRBV12-3/TRBV12-4	NA	NA	TRBJ1-3	CASSSGTRGTIYF	TGTGCCAGCAGTTCCGGAACCAGGGGCACCATATATTTT
TRBV6-5	NA	NA	TRBJ1-1	CASSYSRGSEAFF	TGTGCCAGCAGTTACTCGAGAGGGTCTGAAGCTTTCTTT
TRBV4-1	TRBD1	many	TRBJ1-5	CASSPPLKQGVLGQPQHF	TGCGCCAGCAGCCCGCCCCTCAAACAGGGGGTTCTGGGTCAGCCCCAGCATTTT
TRBV3-1/TRBV3-2	TRBD1	NA	TRBJ2-5	CASSQGTGDQETQYF	TGTGCCAGCAGCCAAGGGACAGGGGATCAAGAGACCCAGTACTTC
TRBV5-1	TRBD1	once	TRBJ2-3	CASSPTGGSTTDTQYF	TGCGCCAGCAGCCCCACAGGGGGCTCTACCACAGATACGCAGTATTTT
TRBV10-2	NA	NA	TRBJ1-4	CASSEAQEKLFF	TGCGCCAGCAGTGAGGCTCAGGAAAAACTGTTTTTT
TRBV13	NA	NA	TRBJ1-2	CASSLGRGVGYTF	TGTGCCAGCAGCTTAGGCCGCGGGGTGGGCTACACCTTC
TRBV5-5	NA	NA	TRBJ1-3	CASSLHEGGRNTIYF	TGTGCCAGCAGCTTGCATGAGGGGGGGAGAAACACCATATATTTT
TRBV20-1	TRBD1	NA	TRBJ1-6	CSASPGQRNSPLHF	TGCAGTGCCAGTCCGGGACAGCGTAATTCACCCCTCCACTTT
TRBV3-1/TRBV3-2	NA	few	TRBJ1-2	CASSQGPQGGYGYTF	TGTGCCAGCAGCCAAGGGCCGCAGGGCGGCTATGGCTACACCTTC
TRBV27	NA	NA	TRBJ1-4	CASGVGGINEKLFF	TGTGCCAGCGGGGTGGGGGGGATTAATGAAAAACTGTTTTTT
TRBV5-1	TRBD2	NA	TRBJ2-3	CASGERGGRTDTQYF	TGCGCCAGCGGTGAGCGGGGGGGCCGAACAGATACGCAGTATTTT
TRBV28	TRBD1	NA	TRBJ1-2	CASSLSHIRDRGNYGYTF	TGTGCCAGCAGTTTATCACACATCCGGGACAGGGGCAACTATGGCTACACCTTC
TRBV2	NA	NA	TRBJ1-1	CASLEEGIAFF	TGTGCCAGCCTCGAGGAGGGTATAGCTTTCTTT
TRBV30	TRBD1	NA	TRBJ2-3	CAWSQAGQGVGDTQYF	TGTGCCTGGAGCCAGGCGGGACAGGGAGTTGGAGATACGCAGTATTTT
TRBV2	TRBD2	few	TRBJ2-5	CASLWGEGETQYF	TGTGCCAGCCTCTGGGGGGAGGGGGAGACCCAGTACTTC
TRBV19	TRBD2	NA	TRBJ2-5	CASSIAGGKTQYF	TGTGCCAGTAGTATAGCGGGGGGGAAGACCCAGTACTTC
TRBV27	NA	many	TRBJ1-6	CASSLREGRNSPLHF	TGTGCCAGCAGTTTAAGGGAGGGACGGAATTCACCCCTCCACTTT
TRBV3-1/TRBV3-2	TRBD1	NA	TRBJ1-2	CASSYPELGQGDNYGYTF	TGTGCCAGCAGCTACCCTGAACTTGGACAGGGGGACAACTATGGCTACACCTTC
TRBV11-2	NA	NA	TRBJ1-1	CASSRLYPAGEAFF	TGTGCCAGCAGTAGACTATACCCGGCCGGTGAAGCTTTCTTT
TRBV7-8	TRBD2	many	TRBJ2-5	CASSLGGGGETQYF	TGTGCCAGCAGCTTAGGCGGGGGAGGGGAGACCCAGTACTTC
TRBV30	TRBD1	NA	TRBJ2-3	CAWSVHGSGQSTDTQYF	TGTGCCTGGAGTGTACACGGGTCGGGACAGAGCACAGATACGCAGTATTTT
TRBV20-1	NA	few	TRBJ2-7	CSAEGHYEQYF	TGCAGTGCCGAGGGACACTACGAGCAGTACTTC
TRBV7-9	TRBD2	NA	TRBJ2-7	CASSTRTSGAPSSYEQYF	TGTGCCAGCAGCACCCGGACTAGCGGGGCCCCGAGCTCCTACGAGCAGTACTTC
TRBV7-9	TRBD1	NA	TRBJ1-2	CASSPQGDLNYGYTF	TGTGCCAGCAGCCCGCAGGGGGATTTGAACTATGGCTACACCTTC
TRBV6-6	NA	NA	TRBJ2-2	CASSYSTTGELFF	TGTGCCAGCAGTTACTCTACTACCGGGGAGCTGTTTTTT
TRBV14	TRBD1	NA	TRBJ1-4	CASSRSGTVYEKLFF	TGTGCCAGCAGCCGATCCGGGACAGTCTATGAAAAACTGTTTTTT
TRBV6-2/TRBV6-3	TRBD2	NA	TRBJ2-3	CASSLTSGESDTQYF	TGTGCCAGCAGTTTGACTAGCGGGGAATCAGATACGCAGTATTTT